These 30 T cell receptor beta chains came from one sample sequenced in a study of T cells in Graves' hyperthyroidism and ophthalmopathy. Amplification of TCR beta CDR3 regions was performed using RNA transcripts as template. A first-round RT-PCR of the TCR CDR3 used the HTBI primer set. MiXCR, run by TCRdb on the multiplex PCR reads, gives a single entry per CDR3 protein. The sample lists roughly 380,000 distinct CDR3 sequences; 12% to 15% were seen once. The sequenced sample consisted of blood. The receptors derive from a woman between 18 and 29 years old with Graves' hyperthyroidism.

With respect to this clonotype: This may arise from a read error, as a much more abundant clone is one base away. The chain couples TRBV7-9 to TRBJ2-3, with no clear D. The CDR3 length is 12 residues. The ends were cut back, 5 bases at V and 5 bases at J, with 8 bases in the middle. CDR1 and CDR2 from the germline V gene are SEHNR and FQNEAQ (reference sequence). CDR3 region: CASSPRVDTQYF. In nucleotides, the CDR3 is TGTGCCAGCAGCCCCCGGGTAGATACGCAGTATTTT.

The rearrangement joins TRBV7-2 to TRBJ2-6; tentatively, D is TRBD1 (7 bases). The germline V and J ends were trimmed by 6 bases and 0 bases, with 15 bases remaining between them. The length of the CDR3 is 17 residues. Germline V gene lookup returns CDR1 SGHTA and CDR2 FQGNSA. DNA of the CDR3: TGTGCCAGCAGGGCCGGGACAGCGGGCTCTGGGGCCAACGTCCTGACTTTC. This gives the protein CASRAGTAGSGANVLTF. Supplemented by reference TRBV7-2 and TRBJ2-6, the full variable domain reads GAGVSQSPSNKVTEKGKDVELRCDPISGHTALYWYRQSLGQGLEFLIYFQGNSAPDKSGLPSDRFSAERTGGSVSTLTIQRTQQEDSAVYLCASRAGTAGSGANVLTFGAGSRLTVL.

To note about this clonotype: A much larger clone differs from this one at a single base, so this may be a read error. V gene TRBV12-3 or TRBV12-4 combines with J gene TRBJ2-1, with D hard to call. The V and J ends lost 7 bases and 2 bases respectively, with 9 bases between them. This CDR3 has 13 amino acids. CDR3 sequence (DNA): TGTGCCAGCAAGTGGGAAGCCTACAATGAGCAGTTCTTC. Its protein product is CASKWEAYNEQFF.

At least ten counts were recorded for this clonotype. In DNA, the CDR3 is TGTGCCACCAGAACACAGGGAGGAAAACTGTTTTTT. The encoded protein is CATRTQGGKLFF. This sequence joins TRBV27 and TRBJ1-4; a weak D match, TRBD1 (6 bases). Per the germline V gene, CDR1 is MNHEY and CDR2 is SMNVEV (reference sequence). Trimming left V 10 bases short and J 10 bases short, with 16 bases between. This CDR3 has 12 residues.

In this sample, this clonotype turned up many times. This chain connects TRBV30 to TRBJ2-5; no clear D gene. Deletions cut 0 bases from V and 5 bases from J, with 16 bases between. CDR1 GTSNPN and CDR2 SVGIG come from the germline V gene (reference sequence). This CDR3 contains 15 residues. The CDR3 region is CAWSVGWASDETQYF. The CDR3 region has the DNA TGTGCCTGGAGTGTAGGTTGGGCCTCAGACGAGACCCAGTACTTC.

The sample holds many counts of this clonotype. The rearrangement links TRBV20-1 to TRBJ2-1, with TRBD2 matching 8 bases. V lost 2 bases, J lost 5 bases, and 5 bases stayed unmatched. The CDR3 runs to 14 residues. Per the germline V gene, CDR1 is DFQATT and CDR2 is SNEGSKA (reference sequence). CDR3 sequence reads: CSARPPTSDNEQFF. The CDR3 nucleotides read TGCAGTGCTAGACCACCGACTAGCGACAATGAGCAGTTCTTC.

The genes are TRBV5-1 and TRBJ2-1; TRBD1 matches 11 bases. CDR1 and CDR2 from the germline V gene are SGHRS and YFSETQ. The CDR3 length is 16 residues. V lost 4 bases to trimming and J lost 9 bases; unmatched junction nucleotides: 12. CDR3: CASSPLGTGGLAEQFF. The CDR3 DNA follows: TGCGCCAGCAGCCCCTTAGGGACAGGGGGACTTGCTGAGCAGTTCTTC.

This clonotype has a handful of counts. The chain recombines TRBV24-1 with TRBJ2-1; 9 nucleotides align to TRBD2. V was pared by 4 bases and J by 4 bases, with 10 bases of the junction left unmatched. The germline V gene encodes CDR1 KGHDR and CDR2 SFDVKD. This CDR3 is 17 amino acids long. CDR3 DNA: TGTGCCACCAGTGACCCCGCACTAGCGGGCGATTACAATGAGCAGTTCTTC. Protein sequence: CATSDPALAGDYNEQFF.

The gene calls are TRBV6-1 and TRBJ2-2, with 7 bases lining up with TRBD1. This CDR3 contains 14 residues. The V segment lost 6 bases and the J segment 4 bases; nucleotides outside the gene matches: 5. CDR1 and CDR2 from the germline V gene are MNHNS and SASEGT. For the CDR3, the DNA is TGTGCCAGCAGGACGTGGGACAGCACCGGGGAGCTGTTTTTT. Residues: CASRTWDSTGELFF.

The V gene is TRBV29-1, the J gene TRBJ1-1, with D possibly matching TRBD1 (6 bases). From germline, CDR1 is SQVTM and CDR2 ANQGSEA. CDR3 length: 14 amino acids. The ends were cut back, 4 bases at V and 5 bases at J, with 17 bases in the middle. The CDR3 nucleotides read TGCAGCGTTGGTCCGGGGGCGCGGCGGACTGAAGCTTTCTTT. Translating it yields CSVGPGARRTEAFF.

This clonotype was counted only a few times. The CDR3 coding sequence is TGTGCCAGCAGGGGGACGCTTTCCTACGAGCAGTACTTC. Protein product: CASRGTLSYEQYF. This chain uses TRBV7-9 with TRBJ2-7; D might be TRBD1 or TRBD2, each matching 5 bases. This CDR3 region has 13 residues. The germline V gene has CDR1 SEHNR and CDR2 FQNEAQ (reference sequence). Trimming cost V 6 bases and J 1 base, with 10 bases left between them.

This clonotype was counted ten times or more. CDR3 protein: CASSLGGDRGRAPEAFF. The CDR3 region has the DNA TGCGCCAGCAGCTTGGGCGGCGACAGGGGGCGCGCCCCTGAAGCTTTCTTT. V usage is TRBV5-1 and J usage is TRBJ1-1, with TRBD1 identical over 10 bases. Per germline, CDR1 SGHRS and CDR2 YFSETQ. The CDR3 is made up of 17 amino acids. V lost 0 bases and J lost 6; bases outside the gene matches: 11.

The V and J genes are TRBV27 and TRBJ1-4; the D is unclear. V dropped 2 bases and J dropped 8 bases, with 9 bases sitting between them. The CDR3 runs 13 residues. Germline values: CDR1 MNHEY, CDR2 SMNVEV (reference sequence). The CDR3 DNA follows: TGTGCCAGCAGTTTAAGCGTGAAGGAAAAACTGTTTTTT. It yields the protein CASSLSVKEKLFF.

This clonotype showed up many times. V usage is TRBV3-1 and J usage is TRBJ2-3, with a possible D match to TRBD2 (6 bases). Trimming removed 3 bases from V and 1 base from J, with 17 bases in between. Germline values: CDR1 LGHDT, CDR2 YNNKEL (reference sequence). The CDR3 length is 17 residues. The CDR3 protein is CASSQGGPLDGTDTQYF. The CDR3 DNA sequence: TGTGCCAGCAGCCAGGGAGGACCGCTCGACGGCACAGATACGCAGTATTTT.

This clonotype was detected ten times or more. This chain joins TRBV7-9 and TRBJ2-1; a possible D gene is TRBD1 (5 bases). The germline V gene has CDR1 SEHNR and CDR2 FQNEAQ (reference sequence). Trimming shortened V by 1 base and J by 3 bases, and 7 bases separated the two germline ends. The CDR3 spans 14 residues. CDR3 sequence reads: CASSLGQGYNEQFF. The CDR3 coding sequence is TGTGCCAGCAGCTTAGGGCAGGGCTACAATGAGCAGTTCTTC.

The rearrangement joins TRBV28 to TRBJ1-1; D call uncertain. The CDR3 covers 17 residues. Trimming removed 8 bases from V and 0 bases from J, with 22 bases in between. The V gene's germline CDR1 is MDHEN and CDR2 SYDVKM. This CDR3 is CASPPAAYRSLNTEAFF. The CDR3 DNA reads as TGTGCCAGCCCCCCGGCCGCTTACCGGTCCCTGAACACTGAAGCTTTCTTT.

This clonotype was recorded many times. V gene TRBV11-2 combines with J gene TRBJ1-2; D is possibly TRBD1 (6 bases). This CDR3 is 18 amino acids long. Between the trimmed V and J ends, which lost 4 bases and 2 bases, there was a span of 23 bases. Germline lookup yields CDR1 SGHAT and CDR2 FQNNGV. The CDR3 loop reads CASSSLQGRGGSNYGYTF. In DNA, the CDR3 is TGTGCCAGCAGCTCCTTACAGGGCAGGGGCGGGTCCAACTATGGCTACACCTTC. Full variable domain (missing parts from reference TRBV11-2 and TRBJ1-2): EAGVAQSPRYKIIEKRQSVAFWCNPISGHATLYWYQQILGQGPKLLIQFQNNGVVDDSQLPKDRFSAERLKGVDSTLKIQPAKLEDSAVYLCASSSLQGRGGSNYGYTFGSGTRLTVV.

This clonotype was recorded at least ten times. The chain has TRBV7-2 and TRBJ2-1; the D gene is possibly TRBD1 (6 bases). Per germline, CDR1 SGHTA and CDR2 FQGNSA. The CDR3 loop spans 16 amino acids. The ends were cut back, 5 bases at V and 1 base at J, with 15 bases in the middle. The CDR3 DNA reads as TGTGCCAGCAGCGCCTCGGGACACTCTTCCTACAATGAGCAGTTCTTC. Protein sequence: CASSASGHSSYNEQFF.

With respect to this clonotype: A much bigger clone sits one base away, suggesting this may be a read error. The chain links TRBV11-2 to TRBJ2-5; D not resolved. The V and J ends lost 5 bases and 2 bases respectively, with 12 bases between them. Germline-derived CDR1 and CDR2 are SGHAT and FQNNGV. The CDR3 is made up of 14 amino acids. The CDR3 loop is CASSRGRVQETQYF. The CDR3 DNA is TGTGCCAGCAGCCGAGGACGGGTACAAGAGACCCAGTACTTC.

The gene calls are TRBV10-3 and TRBJ1-2; 10 nucleotides agree with TRBD1. Germline V gene lookup returns CDR1 ENHRY and CDR2 SYGVKD. V lost 10 bases to trimming and J lost 8 bases; unmatched junction nucleotides: 7. This CDR3 spans 12 amino acids. The CDR3 bases are TGTGCCACCCAGGTGACAGGGGGCGGCTACACCTTC. Encoded protein: CATQVTGGGYTF.

This clonotype was seen repeatedly, ten times or more. The chain couples TRBV29-1 to TRBJ2-1; D not certain. This CDR3 region has 17 residues. CDR1 is SQVTM and CDR2 is ANQGSEA in the germline V gene. V lost 2 bases and J lost 0, with 17 bases in between. The CDR3 is CSVEIEERPGSYNEQFF. CDR3 in DNA: TGCAGCGTTGAAATCGAGGAGAGGCCAGGCTCCTACAATGAGCAGTTCTTC.

About this clonotype itself: Its ends do not fully match the called genes, so a read error is possible. V and J are TRBV11-2 and TRBJ1-5; maybe TRBD1 (6 bases). Germline V gives CDR1 SGHAT, CDR2 FQNNGV. There are 14 residues in the CDR3. The CDR3 DNA reads TGTGCCGGCAGCTTGTCAGGGGGCAATCAGCCCCAGCATTTT. Protein: CAGSLSGGNQPQHF. The entire variable domain, with the rest obtained from reference TRBV11-2 and TRBJ1-5, is as follows: EAGVAQSPRYKIIEKRQSVAFWCNPISGHATLYWYQQILGQGPKLLIQFQNNGVVDDSQLPKDRFSAERLKGVDSTLKIQPAKLEDSAVYLCAGSLSGGNQPQHFGDGTRLSIL.

This clonotype was seen more than once but under ten times. V usage is TRBV4-3 and J usage is TRBJ2-7; D uncertain. Per germline, CDR1 LGHNA and CDR2 YSLEER. The ends were cut back, 4 bases at V and 6 bases at J, with 16 bases in the middle. This CDR3 spans 14 amino acids. For the CDR3, the DNA is TGCGCCAGCAGCCCCACTCGAGGAGTGAGCGAGCAGTACTTC. This encodes CASSPTRGVSEQYF.

This clonotype occurred many times. The chain joins TRBV12-3 or TRBV12-4 to TRBJ2-5, with D unclear. V lost 1 base, J lost 3 bases, and 9 bases lay in between. This CDR3 comprises 14 residues. CDR3 bases: TGTGCCAGCAGTTTAGTTCGGTCTAAAGAGACCCAGTACTTC. It translates to CASSLVRSKETQYF.

This clonotype was detected many times. The chain has TRBV10-3 and TRBJ2-1; D might be TRBD2 (6 bases). The V and J ends lost 0 bases and 4 bases respectively, with 10 bases between them. CDR3 length: 15 residues. Germline CDR1 is ENHRY and CDR2 is SYGVKD. CDR3 loop: CAISESRTTYNEQFF. CDR3 bases: TGTGCCATCAGTGAGTCGAGGACTACATACAATGAGCAGTTCTTC.

The rearrangement uses TRBV4-3 and TRBJ2-5; D uncertain. This CDR3 region has 13 residues. V was clipped by 5 bases and J by 5 bases, with 12 bases between them. The germline V gene has CDR1 LGHNA and CDR2 YSLEER. CDR3 sequence: CASSARPRETQYF. As DNA, the CDR3 is TGCGCCAGCAGCGCCCGCCCGAGGGAGACCCAGTACTTC.

This clonotype came up many times. J is TRBJ1-2 and V is TRBV12-3 or TRBV12-4, with unresolved D. The CDR3 runs to 13 residues. V lost 5 bases and J lost 6, with 13 bases in between. The CDR3 loop is CASSPGPRNGYTF. The CDR3 coding sequence is TGTGCCAGCAGTCCCGGGCCCCGAAATGGCTACACCTTC.

The chain employs TRBV7-9 and TRBJ2-1; 7 bases match TRBD2. V was pared by 5 bases and J by 3 bases, with 13 bases of the junction left unmatched. Germline V gene lookup returns CDR1 SEHNR and CDR2 FQNEAQ (reference sequence). The CDR3 totals 17 residues. CDR3 loop: CASSPPGTSGGYNEQFF. As DNA, the CDR3 is TGTGCCAGCAGCCCGCCGGGGACCTCGGGAGGCTACAATGAGCAGTTCTTC.

This clonotype was seen ten or more times. V gene TRBV2 combines with J gene TRBJ2-7, with a weak D call TRBD1 (6 bases). This CDR3 region has 15 residues. Germline values: CDR1 SNHLY, CDR2 FYNNEI. V dropped 2 bases and J dropped 3 bases, with 14 bases sitting between them. CDR3 sequence reads: CASSEWSGAYYEQYF. The CDR3 bases are TGTGCCAGCAGTGAATGGTCAGGGGCGTACTACGAGCAGTACTTC.

The rearrangement links TRBV5-1 to TRBJ2-2; 7 bases match TRBD2. The CDR3 has 16 residues. V was pared by 0 bases and J by 4 bases, with 6 bases of the junction left unmatched. CDR1 is SGHRS and CDR2 is YFSETQ in the germline V gene. The CDR3: CASSLVAGVFTGELFF. Here the CDR3 DNA reads TGCGCCAGCAGCTTGGTTGCGGGAGTTTTCACCGGGGAGCTGTTTTTT.